Sequencing of this T cell receptor (beta chain) was carried out in a study of blood T cell repertoires in COVID-19. Overall study: The study drew acute and convalescent COVID-19 samples from the United States, Italy and Spain. PBMCs, B-cell-depleted T cells, or T cells were the source of the cDNA or gDNA that made up the material.

Study processing details: Researchers report that nucleated cell counts were estimated from reference gene primer amplification. Libraries were prepared by immunoSEQ multiplex PCR; TCRdb keeps only in-frame clonotypes and omits some of them. V and J calls and clone size are those listed in that table; D and trimming were worked out from the DNA. The sample carries approximately 280,000 clones, more than 75% recorded once. Germline V gives CDR1 SGHDT, CDR2 YYEEEE. The germline V and J ends were trimmed by 3 bases and 4 bases, with 11 bases remaining between them. This CDR3 has 14 residues. Sequencing was performed on peripheral blood. V usage is TRBV5-6 and J usage is TRBJ1-3; tentative D call: TRBD1 (5 bases). The source of this sequence is a woman aged 30 to 39 who had recovered from COVID-19. The CDR3 here is CASSWGDAGNTIYF. CDR3 in DNA: TGTGCCAGCAGCTGGGGGGACGCCGGAAACACCATATATTTT. Complete variable domain (other parts from reference TRBV5-6 and TRBJ1-3): DAGVTQSPTHLIKTRGQQVTLRCSPKSGHDTVSWYQQALGQGPQFIFQYYEEEERQRGNFPDRFSGHQFPNYSSELNVNALLLGDSALYLCASSWGDAGNTIYFGEGSWLTVV.